The entry below gives a single TCR beta chain sequence along with its context. What it recognizes is unknown. The sample comes from a study of cytomegalovirus exposure and HLA in healthy donors. Overall study findings and caveats: Another analysis was done later, and it associated more than 15,000 TCR beta sequences with HLA alleles at 0.05 false discovery rate. Certain indistinguishable V segments, among them TRBV6-2 and TRBV6-3, were excluded.

These donors, healthy bone marrow donors, were studied. Germline V gene lookup returns CDR1 SGHNT and CDR2 YYREEE (reference sequence). The CDR3 covers 14 residues. V was cut by 0 bases and J by 1 base, with 7 bases left in between. 13 Jbeta primers and 60 Vbeta primers were used for the PCR. Using immunoSEQ multiplex PCR, the repertoire was profiled, and TCRdb retains in-frame clones only, with some absent. The table lists about 180,000 clones, 85% of them singletons. The sequence was obtained from a boy younger than 10 in good health and CMV-seronegative. Material: PBMCs. The chain employs TRBV5-4 and TRBJ2-5; tentative D call: TRBD1 (6 bases). The DNA of the CDR3 is TGTGCCAGCAGCTTGGCAGGGGTCCAAGAGACCCAGTACTTC. Amino acid sequence: CASSLAGVQETQYF. Complete variable domain (other parts from reference TRBV5-4 and TRBJ2-5): ETGVTQSPTHLIKTRGQQVTLRCSSQSGHNTVSWYQQALGQGPQFIFQYYREEENGRGNFPPRFSGLQFPNYSSELNVNALELDDSALYLCASSLAGVQETQYFGPGTRLLVL.